This is a list of T cell receptor beta chains from one sample in a study of PD-1 blockade in classical Hodgkin lymphoma. Assay used: immunoSEQ multiplex PCR; TCRdb lists only in-frame clones, some missing. The sample shows tens of thousands of clones, 85% to 90% of them seen only once. The sample was CD4+ T cells from blood, taken before the fourth cycle of nivolumab. The source of these receptors is a human donor with classical Hodgkin lymphoma. The CDR3 runs from the conserved cysteine through the conserved F or W. A D gene is named only where the DNA matches it firmly. Where a row states a size, it is once, few, many or the class of an expanded clone; other rows omit it.

- | 19 | TRBD2 | TRBJ2-2 | TRBV4-2 | TGTGCCAGCAGCCACCTATGGGGACTAGCGGGAGCGAACACCGGGGAGCTGTTTTTT | CASSHLWGLAGANTGELFF
- | 14 | TRBD2 | TRBJ2-2 | TRBV6-1 | TGTGCCAGCAGCTGGGGGGGGAACACCGGGGAGCTGTTTTTT | CASSWGGNTGELFF
once | 15 | TRBD1 | TRBJ1-2 | TRBV28 | TGTGCCAGCAGTTCCCCGGGACAGGGGGCGCGTTTTTTATCCTTC | CASSSPGQGARFLSF
- | 16 | TRBD1 | TRBJ1-3 | TRBV19 | TGTGCCAGTAGTATCCCCCGGACAGGCTCTGGAAACACCATATATTTT | CASSIPRTGSGNTIYF
- | 12 | - | TRBJ1-5 | TRBV10-3 | TGTGCCTCGGGGGCAAGCAATCAGCCCCAGCATTTT | CASGASNQPQHF
- | 15 | - | TRBJ2-2 | TRBV4-2 | TGTGCCAGCAGCCAAATCCAGGGACGCGTCGGGGAGCTGTTTTTT | CASSQIQGRVGELFF
- | 15 | TRBD1 | TRBJ1-4 | TRBV7-6 | TGTGCCAGCAGAAAAAAGGGACAGGGGGTTGAAAAACTGTTTTTT | CASRKKGQGVEKLFF
- | 14 | - | TRBJ1-2 | TRBV5-4 | TGTGCCAGCAGCTTGGCGGGGGGTTCACGAGGCTACACCTTC | CASSLAGGSRGYTF
once | 15 | TRBD1 | TRBJ2-7 | TRBV7-2 | TGTGCCAGCAGCTTAGTGACAGGGAGCTCCTACGAGCAGTACTTC | CASSLVTGSSYEQYF
- | 13 | - | TRBJ2-5 | TRBV5-1 | TGCGCCAGCAGTAGGACAGTCCAAGAGACCCAGTACTTC | CASSRTVQETQYF
- | 14 | TRBD1 | TRBJ1-1 | TRBV6-5 | TGTGCCAGCAGTCCCAGGACAGGACTGACTGAAGCTTTCTTT | CASSPRTGLTEAFF